The clone carrying this T cell receptor (beta chain) has more than one count but fewer than ten. Its specificity is unknown. The data were obtained in a study of T cell clonotyping in hematopoietic cell transplantation. Study context: Recipient samples before transplant were obtained post-cytoreduction.

Time point in this sample: recipient sample about 28 days before transplant, after cytoreduction. Recipients were bled about 28 days pretransplant and at posttransplant days 30, 100, 180. Repertoires were generated with immunoSEQ multiplex PCR, while TCRdb's copy carries only in-frame clones and drops some. Altogether tens of thousands of clones are present, under 95% being singletons, with the ten largest covering more than 2%. Study conclusions and caveats: Graft donor and pretransplant recipient Inverse Simpson Index values predicted broader posttransplant TCR diversity. Recipient TCR diversity dropped after transplant; expanded clonotypes rose from day 30 to 180.

The CDR3 totals 16 residues. Germline V gene lookup returns CDR1 SQVTM and CDR2 ANQGSEA. With 6 bases clipped from V and 7 bases from J, the junction kept 8 bases outside the gene matches. This receptor was obtained from a man aged 50 or older with acute myeloid leukemia. Some clones in this sample may be carry-over from other donors' samples. Sequenced material: peripheral blood mononuclear cells, taken before stem cell transplant. The V gene is TRBV29-1, the J gene TRBJ2-2, with 16 positions matching TRBD2. The CDR3 nucleotides read TGCAGCGTACCGGGACTAGCGGGAGGGCCAGACGGGGAGCTGTTTTTT. Protein product: CSVPGLAGGPDGELFF.